These T cell receptor beta chains were read from a single sample in a study of blood T cell repertoires in COVID-19. The protocol was immunoSEQ multiplex PCR, while the TCRdb copy is restricted to in-frame clones and leaves out a portion. The repertoire holds around 140,000 clones, with approximately 83% as singletons. The sequenced sample consisted of peripheral blood. The receptors derive from an older woman with acute or convalescent COVID-19. Both conserved end residues are part of each CDR3. A D gene is named only where the DNA matches it firmly. Rows may omit the clone size; those that give it use once, few, many or a size class.

d_call | clone_size | j_call | cdr3_length | v_call | cdr3_aa | cdr3_nt
. | . | TRBJ1-5 | 14 | TRBV20-1 | CSASSGFGNQPQHF | TGCAGTGCTAGTTCAGGGTTTGGCAATCAGCCCCAGCATTTT
. | . | TRBJ2-7 | 14 | TRBV5-1 | CASSLDLASYEQYF | TGCGCCAGCAGCTTGGACCTAGCATCCTACGAGCAGTACTTC
. | . | TRBJ1-3 | 17 | TRBV5-1 | CASSFGAGAFAGNTIYF | TGCGCCAGCAGCTTCGGGGCGGGGGCGTTTGCTGGAAACACCATATATTTT
. | . | TRBJ1-2 | 14 | TRBV5-5 | CASSTGGLNYGYTF | TGTGCCAGCAGCACGGGGGGCCTAAACTATGGCTACACCTTC
. | . | TRBJ2-2 | 15 | TRBV11-3 | CASSLVGGGTGELFF | TGTGCCAGCAGCTTAGTAGGGGGGGGCACCGGGGAGCTGTTTTTT
. | . | TRBJ2-2 | 15 | TRBV19 | CASSMAGMSTGELFF | TGTGCCAGTAGTATGGCGGGGATGAGCACCGGGGAGCTGTTTTTT
TRBD1 | . | TRBJ1-2 | 13 | TRBV3-1/TRBV3-2 | CASSGTRGHGYTF | TGTGCCAGCAGCGGAACCAGGGGGCACGGCTACACCTTC
TRBD2 | . | TRBJ2-3 | 16 | TRBV5-4 | CASSLLSGSGSDTQYF | TGTGCCAGCAGCTTGCTCAGCGGGAGTGGGTCAGATACGCAGTATTTT
. | . | TRBJ2-3 | 16 | TRBV7-2 | CASSSRAGGGTDTQYF | TGTGCCAGCAGCTCGCGGGCAGGAGGAGGCACAGATACGCAGTATTTT
TRBD2 | . | TRBJ2-3 | 16 | TRBV7-3 | CASSSGTSGIPDTQYF | TGTGCCAGCAGCTCGGGGACTAGCGGGATCCCAGATACGCAGTATTTT
TRBD2 | . | TRBJ2-1 | 15 | TRBV6-5 | CASSPLASGYNEQFF | TGTGCCAGCTCCCCCCTGGCTAGCGGATACAATGAGCAGTTCTTC
TRBD1 | once | TRBJ1-1 | 15 | TRBV28 | CASSGSGTGGTEAFF | TGTGCCAGCAGTGGATCCGGGACAGGGGGCACTGAAGCTTTCTTT
. | . | TRBJ1-1 | 15 | TRBV6-5 | CASRPSEGLNTEAFF | TGTGCCAGCAGACCCTCGGAGGGACTGAACACTGAAGCTTTCTTT
. | . | TRBJ1-1 | 13 | TRBV5-1 | CASRNDRNTEAFF | TGCGCCAGCAGAAACGACAGGAACACTGAAGCTTTCTTT
. | . | TRBJ2-1 | 15 | TRBV18 | CASSVQASSYNEQFF | TGTGCCAGCTCAGTTCAGGCAAGCTCCTACAATGAGCAGTTCTTC
TRBD1 | few | TRBJ1-5 | 18 | TRBV28 | CASQGFFEGALGNQPQHF | TGTGCCAGCCAAGGGTTTTTCGAGGGGGCTTTGGGCAATCAGCCCCAGCATTTT
TRBD1 | . | TRBJ1-5 | 15 | TRBV19 | CASSMGGQINQPQHF | TGTGCCAGTAGTATGGGGGGACAGATTAATCAGCCCCAGCATTTT
. | . | TRBJ1-3 | 14 | TRBV30 | CACPADSSGNTIYF | TGTGCCTGCCCCGCGGACAGCTCTGGAAACACCATATATTTT
. | . | TRBJ2-7 | 13 | TRBV23-1 | CASIRTGGNEQYF | TGCGCCAGCATTCGAACCGGGGGAAACGAGCAGTACTTC
. | . | TRBJ2-1 | 16 | TRBV11-2 | CASSLGGNFPYNEQFF | TGTGCCAGCAGCTTAGGAGGAAACTTTCCCTACAATGAGCAGTTCTTC
. | . | TRBJ2-3 | 16 | TRBV24-1 | CATRMGGKGSTDTQYF | TGTGCCACCAGAATGGGGGGTAAGGGAAGCACAGATACGCAGTATTTT
. | . | TRBJ1-5 | 16 | TRBV11-2 | CASSLGGTNSNQPQHF | TGTGCCAGCAGCTTGGGGGGGACGAATAGCAATCAGCCCCAGCATTTT
. | . | TRBJ2-3 | 12 | TRBV7-2 | CASSRSGDTQYF | TGTGCCAGCAGCCGAAGCGGAGATACGCAGTATTTT
. | . | TRBJ1-5 | 16 | TRBV19 | CASSMASADLNQPQHF | TGTGCCAGTAGTATGGCGAGCGCAGACCTAAATCAGCCCCAGCATTTT
. | . | TRBJ2-7 | 15 | TRBV5-4 | CASSLGRGTTRGQYF | TGTGCCAGCAGCTTGGGGCGGGGCACTACCCGAGGGCAGTACTTC
. | . | TRBJ1-1 | 14 | TRBV11-2 | CASSSIPGRTEAFF | TGTGCCAGCAGCTCAATTCCGGGGAGGACTGAAGCTTTCTTT
. | . | TRBJ2-2 | 15 | TRBV24-1 | CATSEGGVRTGELFF | TGTGCCACCAGTGAGGGCGGGGTTCGGACCGGGGAGCTGTTTTTT
TRBD2 | . | TRBJ2-7 | 18 | TRBV10-2 | CAILLPSGDPIAPYEQYF | TGCGCCATCCTATTGCCTAGCGGGGACCCCATTGCCCCCTACGAGCAGTACTTC
TRBD1 | . | TRBJ2-2 | 17 | TRBV23-1 | CASSHSPGTGRTGELFF | TGCGCCAGCAGTCATTCTCCCGGGACAGGGCGCACCGGGGAGCTGTTTTTT
TRBD1 | . | TRBJ2-3 | 16 | TRBV5-1 | CASSMTGNTLTDTQYF | TGCGCCAGCAGCATGACAGGGAATACGCTCACAGATACGCAGTATTTT
TRBD1 | . | TRBJ1-6 | 14 | TRBV3-1/TRBV3-2 | CASSPRQGNSPLHF | TGTGCCAGCAGCCCGAGACAGGGGAATTCACCCCTCCACTTT
. | many | TRBJ2-1 | 14 | TRBV20-1 | CSASRTGRYNEQFF | TGCAGTGCTAGTAGGACGGGAAGGTACAATGAGCAGTTCTTC
. | . | TRBJ2-5 | 15 | TRBV4-1 | CASSQEGLPGETQYF | TGCGCCAGCAGCCAAGAAGGCCTACCGGGGGAGACCCAGTACTTC
. | . | TRBJ2-5 | 15 | TRBV5-5 | CASSQGTAYQETQYF | TGTGCCAGCAGCCAAGGGACTGCTTACCAAGAGACCCAGTACTTC
TRBD1 | . | TRBJ1-1 | 13 | TRBV10-3 | CAISRTGQTEAFF | TGTGCCATCAGTCGGACAGGGCAGACTGAAGCTTTCTTT
TRBD2 | . | TRBJ2-1 | 16 | TRBV27 | CASRETSASSYNEQFF | TGTGCCAGCAGAGAGACTAGCGCAAGCTCCTACAATGAGCAGTTCTTC
TRBD2 | . | TRBJ2-7 | 14 | TRBV30 | CAWSEGLAGYEQYF | TGTGCCTGGAGTGAGGGACTAGCGGGGTACGAGCAGTACTTC
. | . | TRBJ2-1 | 12 | TRBV10-3 | CAISLPGNEQFF | TGTGCCATCTCCCTTCCGGGGAATGAGCAGTTCTTC
TRBD2 | . | TRBJ2-1 | 19 | TRBV24-1 | CATSDSATSGRGSYNEQFF | TGTGCCACCAGTGATTCAGCTACTAGCGGGAGGGGCTCCTACAATGAGCAGTTCTTC
. | few | TRBJ1-5 | 18 | TRBV7-2 | CASSPIQGFRDSNQPQHF | TGTGCCAGCAGCCCAATCCAGGGGTTCCGCGATAGCAATCAGCCCCAGCATTTT
. | few | TRBJ2-5 | 15 | TRBV11-2 | CASSRASRSRGTQYF | TGTGCCAGCAGCCGGGCTAGCAGGTCCCGGGGGACCCAGTACTTC
TRBD1 | few | TRBJ1-5 | 13 | TRBV10-3 | CADDREGNQPQHF | TGTGCCGACGACAGGGAAGGCAATCAGCCCCAGCATTTT
. | . | TRBJ2-2 | 14 | TRBV24-1 | CATMRPSDTGELFF | TGTGCCACCATGAGGCCATCGGACACCGGGGAGCTGTTTTTT
TRBD1 | . | TRBJ1-4 | 19 | TRBV4-3 | CASSQIYTGTGATNEKLFF | TGCGCCAGCAGCCAAATTTACACCGGGACAGGGGCAACTAATGAAAAACTGTTTTTT
TRBD2 | . | TRBJ2-5 | 14 | TRBV6-5 | CASSSGGQGETQYF | TGTGCCAGCAGTTCGGGGGGGCAGGGAGAGACCCAGTACTTC
. | . | TRBJ2-1 | 16 | TRBV7-9 | CASSLADIYTTNEQFF | TGTGCCAGCAGCTTAGCAGACATCTACACAACGAATGAGCAGTTCTTC
TRBD1 | . | TRBJ2-1 | 13 | TRBV6-4 | CASSVDRGYEQFF | TGTGCCAGCAGTGTTGACAGGGGGTATGAGCAGTTCTTC
TRBD1 | . | TRBJ1-4 | 16 | TRBV28 | CASSPGTGSANEKLFF | TGTGCCAGCAGTCCCGGGACAGGGAGTGCTAATGAAAAACTGTTTTTT
. | . | TRBJ2-7 | 14 | TRBV7-8 | CASSLAGGGYEQYF | TGTGCCAGCAGCTTAGCGGGTGGCGGCTACGAGCAGTACTTC
TRBD2 | . | TRBJ2-1 | 15 | TRBV3-1/TRBV3-2 | CASSPGLAGGQGQFF | TGTGCCAGCAGCCCGGGACTAGCGGGAGGCCAGGGGCAGTTCTTC
. | . | TRBJ1-1 | 13 | TRBV2 | CASSAGSDTEAFF | TGTGCCAGCAGTGCCGGGTCAGACACTGAAGCTTTCTTT
. | . | TRBJ1-3 | 15 | TRBV7-8 | CASSISAFSGNTIYF | TGTGCCAGCAGCATCAGTGCCTTCTCTGGAAACACCATATATTTT
. | . | TRBJ1-2 | 13 | TRBV30 | CAWEKRTNYGYTF | TGTGCCTGGGAGAAGAGGACTAACTATGGCTACACCTTC
TRBD1 | . | TRBJ2-2 | 16 | TRBV27 | CASRLSGTVGSGELFF | TGTGCCAGCCGACTTTCTGGGACAGTGGGTTCCGGGGAGCTGTTTTTT
. | . | TRBJ1-4 | 13 | TRBV6-6 | CASSYSPDEKLFF | TGTGCCAGCAGTTACTCGCCGGATGAAAAACTGTTTTTT